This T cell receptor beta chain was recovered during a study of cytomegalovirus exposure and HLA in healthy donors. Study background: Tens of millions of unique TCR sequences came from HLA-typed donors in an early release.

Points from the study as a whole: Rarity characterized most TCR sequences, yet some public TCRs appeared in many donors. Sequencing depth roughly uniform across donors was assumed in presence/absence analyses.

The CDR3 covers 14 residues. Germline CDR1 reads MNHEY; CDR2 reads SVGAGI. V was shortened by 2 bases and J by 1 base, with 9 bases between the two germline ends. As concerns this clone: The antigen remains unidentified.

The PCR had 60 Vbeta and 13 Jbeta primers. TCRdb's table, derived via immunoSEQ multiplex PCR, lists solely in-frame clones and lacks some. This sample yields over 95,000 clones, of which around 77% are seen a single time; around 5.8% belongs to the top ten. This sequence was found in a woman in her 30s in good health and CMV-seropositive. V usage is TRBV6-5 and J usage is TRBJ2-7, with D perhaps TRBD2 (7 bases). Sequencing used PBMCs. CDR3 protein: CASSYGGASYEQYF. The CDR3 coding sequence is TGTGCCAGCAGTTACGGGGGGGCTTCCTACGAGCAGTACTTC.